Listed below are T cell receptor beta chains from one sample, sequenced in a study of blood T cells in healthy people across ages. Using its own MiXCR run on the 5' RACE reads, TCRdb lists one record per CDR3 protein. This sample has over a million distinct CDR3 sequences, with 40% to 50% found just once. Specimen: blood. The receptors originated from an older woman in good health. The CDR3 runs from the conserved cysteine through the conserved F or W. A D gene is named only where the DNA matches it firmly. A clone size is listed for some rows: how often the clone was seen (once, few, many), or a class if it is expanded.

cdr3_aa: CSVRLAGGHEQYF
cdr3_nt: TGCAGCGTTCGACTAGCGGGAGGCCACGAGCAGTACTTC
j_call: TRBJ2-7
d_call: TRBD2
v_call: TRBV29-1
clone_size: many

cdr3_aa: CASTQARYGEQYF
cdr3_nt: TGTGCCAGCACCCAAGCGCGGTACGGCGAGCAGTACTTC
j_call: TRBJ2-7
d_call: .
v_call: TRBV2
clone_size: .

cdr3_aa: CSAYRGNEKLFF
cdr3_nt: TGCAGTGCTTACAGGGGGAATGAAAAACTGTTTTTT
j_call: TRBJ1-4
d_call: TRBD1
v_call: TRBV20-1
clone_size: .

cdr3_aa: CASSQALAGVNEQFF
cdr3_nt: TGCGCCAGCAGCCAAGCGCTAGCGGGAGTAAATGAGCAGTTCTTC
j_call: TRBJ2-1
d_call: TRBD2
v_call: TRBV4-1
clone_size: few

cdr3_aa: CASSPRDASYEQYF
cdr3_nt: TGTGCCAGCAGCCCCCGGGACGCGTCCTACGAGCAGTACTTC
j_call: TRBJ2-7
d_call: .
v_call: TRBV7-9
clone_size: .

cdr3_aa: CASTTGEYEQYF
cdr3_nt: TGTGCCAGCACTACAGGGGAGTACGAGCAGTACTTC
j_call: TRBJ2-7
d_call: TRBD1
v_call: TRBV28
clone_size: .

cdr3_aa: CASSQDLGVREFIYEQYF
cdr3_nt: TGTGCCAGCAGCCAAGATCTTGGGGTCCGGGAATTTATTTACGAGCAGTACTTC
j_call: TRBJ2-7
d_call: .
v_call: TRBV3-1
clone_size: few

cdr3_aa: CSASGAGHSYEQYF
cdr3_nt: TGCAGTGCTAGTGGCGCGGGACACTCCTACGAGCAGTACTTC
j_call: TRBJ2-7
d_call: .
v_call: TRBV20-1
clone_size: many

cdr3_aa: CASSYRKPSDGYTF
cdr3_nt: TGTGCCAGCAGTTACAGAAAGCCGTCGGATGGCTACACCTTC
j_call: TRBJ1-2
d_call: .
v_call: TRBV6-5
clone_size: .

cdr3_aa: CASSQDSRGYGQYF
cdr3_nt: TGTGCCAGCAGCCAAGATTCGCGGGGCTACGGGCAGTACTTC
j_call: TRBJ2-7
d_call: .
v_call: TRBV3-1
clone_size: .

cdr3_aa: CSAGGRTYNEQYF
cdr3_nt: TGCAGTGCTGGGGGGAGGACCTACAATGAGCAGTACTTC
j_call: TRBJ2-7
d_call: .
v_call: TRBV20-1
clone_size: .

cdr3_aa: CASSLESSSYNSPLHF
cdr3_nt: TGTGCCAGCAGCTTAGAAAGCAGCTCCTATAATTCACCCCTCCACTTT
j_call: TRBJ1-6
d_call: .
v_call: TRBV7-8
clone_size: .

cdr3_aa: CATSGASPGGDTQYF
cdr3_nt: TGTGCCACCAGCGGGGCCAGCCCGGGGGGAGATACGCAGTATTTT
j_call: TRBJ2-3
d_call: TRBD2
v_call: TRBV15
clone_size: .

cdr3_aa: CASSTFDRGGTQYF
cdr3_nt: TGTGCCAGCAGTACCTTCGACAGGGGGGGGACCCAGTACTTC
j_call: TRBJ2-5
d_call: TRBD1
v_call: TRBV9
clone_size: .

cdr3_aa: CASSVNRDSIQYF
cdr3_nt: TGTGCCAGCAGTGTTAACCGGGACTCGATTCAGTACTTC
j_call: TRBJ2-4
d_call: .
v_call: TRBV6-1
clone_size: few

cdr3_aa: CASSATGTSGEVGNEQFF
cdr3_nt: TGTGCCAGCAGCGCGACCGGGACTAGCGGCGAGGTGGGAAATGAGCAGTTCTTC
j_call: TRBJ2-1
d_call: TRBD2
v_call: TRBV4-2
clone_size: .

cdr3_aa: CASTRGAPSSYNEQFF
cdr3_nt: TGCGCCAGCACCCGGGGGGCGCCAAGCTCCTACAATGAGCAGTTCTTC
j_call: TRBJ2-1
d_call: .
v_call: TRBV5-1
clone_size: .

cdr3_aa: CSTKKVEAGPYEQYF
cdr3_nt: TGCAGTACTAAAAAAGTAGAGGCGGGACCCTACGAGCAGTACTTC
j_call: TRBJ2-7
d_call: .
v_call: TRBV20-1
clone_size: .

cdr3_aa: CSVAEGTDTQYF
cdr3_nt: TGCAGCGTTGCGGAAGGGACAGATACGCAGTATTTT
j_call: TRBJ2-3
d_call: .
v_call: TRBV29-1
clone_size: many

cdr3_aa: CSANLPSISSYEQYF
cdr3_nt: TGCAGTGCTAACCTACCGAGCATAAGCTCCTACGAGCAGTACTTC
j_call: TRBJ2-7
d_call: .
v_call: TRBV20-1
clone_size: .

cdr3_aa: CASSSGLASDTRYF
cdr3_nt: TGCGCCAGCAGCTCCGGACTAGCGTCAGATACGCGGTATTTT
j_call: TRBJ2-3
d_call: TRBD2
v_call: TRBV5-1
clone_size: .

cdr3_aa: CASTQGGGGGYTF
cdr3_nt: TGTGCCAGCACTCAAGGCGGGGGTGGCGGCTACACCTTC
j_call: TRBJ1-2
d_call: .
v_call: TRBV6-5
clone_size: few

cdr3_aa: CASSLNSVARLGSYEQYF
cdr3_nt: TGTGCCAGCAGCTTAAATAGCGTAGCGCGTCTGGGGTCCTACGAGCAGTACTTC
j_call: TRBJ2-7
d_call: .
v_call: TRBV7-6
clone_size: .

cdr3_aa: CAIRERRDSDIQYF
cdr3_nt: TGTGCCATCAGAGAACGCCGGGACTCCGACATTCAGTACTTC
j_call: TRBJ2-4
d_call: .
v_call: TRBV10-3
clone_size: few

cdr3_aa: CATSEQGAPYNEQYF
cdr3_nt: TGTGCCACCAGTGAGCAGGGTGCCCCTTACAATGAGCAGTACTTC
j_call: TRBJ2-5
d_call: .
v_call: TRBV24-1
clone_size: .

cdr3_aa: CASSLSLAGDPEQYF
cdr3_nt: TGTGCCAGCAGTTTATCGCTAGCGGGAGACCCCGAGCAGTACTTC
j_call: TRBJ2-7
d_call: TRBD2
v_call: TRBV12-3/TRBV12-4
clone_size: few

cdr3_aa: CASSLPTDRGPNYGYTF
cdr3_nt: TGTGCCAGCAGCTTACCGACGGACCGGGGGCCCAACTATGGCTACACCTTC
j_call: TRBJ1-2
d_call: .
v_call: TRBV7-6
clone_size: .

cdr3_aa: CASSAAVSVPSYEQYF
cdr3_nt: TGTGCCAGCAGCGCCGCCGTTAGCGTTCCCTCCTACGAGCAGTACTTC
j_call: TRBJ2-7
d_call: .
v_call: TRBV7-9
clone_size: few

cdr3_aa: CATQGPKNIQYF
cdr3_nt: TGTGCCACCCAGGGTCCCAAAAACATTCAGTACTTC
j_call: TRBJ2-4
d_call: .
v_call: TRBV24-1
clone_size: few

cdr3_aa: CATRLAGRETQYF
cdr3_nt: TGTGCCACCAGACTAGCGGGAAGGGAGACCCAGTACTTC
j_call: TRBJ2-5
d_call: TRBD2
v_call: TRBV12-3/TRBV12-4
clone_size: few

cdr3_aa: CAISESVVPAHGYTF
cdr3_nt: TGTGCCATCAGTGAGTCCGTAGTACCAGCTCACGGCTACACCTTC
j_call: TRBJ1-2
d_call: .
v_call: TRBV10-3
clone_size: few

cdr3_aa: CASSQSGIQTQYF
cdr3_nt: TGTGCCAGCAGCCAGTCGGGCATTCAGACCCAGTACTTC
j_call: TRBJ2-5
d_call: .
v_call: TRBV7-3
clone_size: .

cdr3_aa: CGSGPYNEQFF
cdr3_nt: TGTGGGAGCGGCCCCTACAATGAGCAGTTCTTC
j_call: TRBJ2-1
d_call: .
v_call: TRBV7-9
clone_size: few

cdr3_aa: CASSRTPGRYPGYSNQPQHF
cdr3_nt: TGTGCCAGCAGCCGTACTCCAGGCCGGTATCCAGGATATAGCAATCAGCCCCAGCATTTT
j_call: TRBJ1-5
d_call: .
v_call: TRBV7-4
clone_size: .

cdr3_aa: CSVRRGVYGYTF
cdr3_nt: TGCAGCGTACGCAGGGGGGTCTATGGCTACACCTTC
j_call: TRBJ1-2
d_call: TRBD1
v_call: TRBV29-1
clone_size: .

cdr3_aa: CASSDLASPQRAYGYTF
cdr3_nt: TGTGCCAGCAGTGACTTGGCCTCCCCGCAAAGGGCCTATGGCTACACCTTC
j_call: TRBJ1-2
d_call: .
v_call: TRBV6-4
clone_size: .

cdr3_aa: CASSEAYQITEAFF
cdr3_nt: TGTGCCAGCAGTGAAGCGTACCAGATCACTGAAGCTTTCTTT
j_call: TRBJ1-1
d_call: .
v_call: TRBV2
clone_size: .

cdr3_aa: CASSYSDRAGSYNEQFF
cdr3_nt: TGTGCCAGCAGTTACTCGGACAGGGCCGGCTCCTACAATGAGCAGTTCTTC
j_call: TRBJ2-1
d_call: TRBD1
v_call: TRBV6-2/TRBV6-3
clone_size: .

cdr3_aa: CSADGRPLATDTQYF
cdr3_nt: TGCAGTGCCGACGGGCGGCCTCTAGCTACAGATACGCAGTATTTT
j_call: TRBJ2-3
d_call: .
v_call: TRBV20-1
clone_size: few

cdr3_aa: CSAPTSGRARVYEQFF
cdr3_nt: TGCAGTGCCCCGACTAGCGGGAGGGCAAGGGTCTATGAGCAGTTCTTC
j_call: TRBJ2-1
d_call: TRBD2
v_call: TRBV20-1
clone_size: .

cdr3_aa: CASSKATAQDTQYF
cdr3_nt: TGTGCCAGCTCGAAGGCAACCGCACAGGATACGCAGTATTTT
j_call: TRBJ2-3
d_call: .
v_call: TRBV6-5
clone_size: .

cdr3_aa: CASSQDSEQFF
cdr3_nt: TGTGCCAGCAGCCAAGATAGTGAGCAGTTCTTC
j_call: TRBJ2-1
d_call: .
v_call: TRBV4-2
clone_size: few

cdr3_aa: CASKRQDNEQFF
cdr3_nt: TGTGCCAGCAAGAGGCAGGACAATGAGCAGTTCTTC
j_call: TRBJ2-1
d_call: .
v_call: TRBV6-1
clone_size: few

cdr3_aa: CASSFAVSYEQYF
cdr3_nt: TGTGCCAGCAGTTTCGCAGTCTCCTACGAGCAGTACTTC
j_call: TRBJ2-7
d_call: .
v_call: TRBV27
clone_size: few

cdr3_aa: CASSPEQRYEQYF
cdr3_nt: TGCGCCAGCAGTCCAGAACAAAGGTACGAGCAGTACTTC
j_call: TRBJ2-7
d_call: .
v_call: TRBV4-1
clone_size: .

cdr3_aa: CASRMGATGGGNQPQHF
cdr3_nt: TGTGCCAGCAGGATGGGGGCCACAGGGGGTGGCAATCAGCCCCAGCATTTT
j_call: TRBJ1-5
d_call: TRBD1
v_call: TRBV6-1
clone_size: few

cdr3_aa: CATSRAAVGGDTQYF
cdr3_nt: TGTGCCACCAGCAGAGCTGCGGTCGGGGGAGATACGCAGTATTTT
j_call: TRBJ2-3
d_call: .
v_call: TRBV15
clone_size: .

cdr3_aa: CASSIGPGDYEQYF
cdr3_nt: TGTGCCAGCAGTATCGGGCCAGGAGACTACGAGCAGTACTTC
j_call: TRBJ2-7
d_call: .
v_call: TRBV21-1
clone_size: .

cdr3_aa: CASSSSGLAEKLFF
cdr3_nt: TGTGCCAGCAGCTCCAGTGGGCTTGCTGAAAAACTGTTTTTT
j_call: TRBJ1-4
d_call: .
v_call: TRBV13
clone_size: few